This TCR beta chain was sequenced for a study of OX40 agonist ivuxolimab in advanced cancers. Germline V gene lookup returns CDR1 SGHAT and CDR2 FQNNGV. The V end lost 1 base, the J end lost 1 base, and 8 bases lay between the germline ends. CDR3 length equals 15 residues. Produced via immunoSEQ multiplex PCR; TCRdb's table is partial and in-frame only. The sample has some 130,000 clones; 90% are singletons. This clonotype originated in an adult with an advanced solid tumor such as melanoma, head and neck, liver or kidney cancer. The sample in question was CD4+ or CD8+ T cells sorted from blood, obtained in a trial of the OX40 agonist ivuxolimab. This sequence joins TRBV11-2 and TRBJ1-5; no firm D call. The DNA for the CDR3 is TGTGCCAGCAGCTTAGGGGGTTGGAGCAATCAGCCCCAGCATTTT. Amino acid sequence: CASSLGGWSNQPQHF.